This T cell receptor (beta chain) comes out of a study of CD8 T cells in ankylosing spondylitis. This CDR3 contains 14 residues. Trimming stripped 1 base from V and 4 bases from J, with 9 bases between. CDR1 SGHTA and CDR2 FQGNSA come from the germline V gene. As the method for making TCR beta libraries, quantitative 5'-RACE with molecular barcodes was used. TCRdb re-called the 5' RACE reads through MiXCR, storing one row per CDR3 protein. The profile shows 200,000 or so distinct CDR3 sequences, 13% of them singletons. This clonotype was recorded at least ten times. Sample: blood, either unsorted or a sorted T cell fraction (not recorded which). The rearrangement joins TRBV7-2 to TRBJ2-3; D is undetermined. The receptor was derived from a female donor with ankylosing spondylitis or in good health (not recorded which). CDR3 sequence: CASSLDPGPDTQYF. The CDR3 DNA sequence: TGTGCCAGCAGCTTAGATCCGGGCCCAGATACGCAGTATTTT. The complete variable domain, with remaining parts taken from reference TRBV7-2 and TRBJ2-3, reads GAGVSQSPSNKVTEKGKDVELRCDPISGHTALYWYRQSLGQGLEFLIYFQGNSAPDKSGLPSDRFSAERTGGSVSTLTIQRTQQEDSAVYLCASSLDPGPDTQYFGPGTRLTVL.